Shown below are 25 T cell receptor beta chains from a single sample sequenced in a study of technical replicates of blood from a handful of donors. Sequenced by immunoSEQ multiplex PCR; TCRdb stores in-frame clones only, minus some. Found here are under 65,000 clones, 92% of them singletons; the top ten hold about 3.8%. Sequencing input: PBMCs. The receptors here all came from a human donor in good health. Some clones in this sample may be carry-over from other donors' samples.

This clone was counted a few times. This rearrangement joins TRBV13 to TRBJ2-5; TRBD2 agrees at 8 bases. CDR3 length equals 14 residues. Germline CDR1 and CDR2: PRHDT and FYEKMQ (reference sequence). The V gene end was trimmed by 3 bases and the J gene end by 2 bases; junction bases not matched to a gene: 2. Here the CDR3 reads CASSFQRGQETQYF. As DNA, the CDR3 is TGTGCCAGCAGCTTCCAGCGGGGGCAAGAGACCCAGTACTTC.

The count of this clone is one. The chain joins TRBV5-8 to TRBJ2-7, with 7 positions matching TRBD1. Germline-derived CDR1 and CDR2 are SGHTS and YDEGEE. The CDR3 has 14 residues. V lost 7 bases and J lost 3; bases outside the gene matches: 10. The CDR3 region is CASPRDRHLYEQYF. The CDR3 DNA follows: TGTGCCAGCCCCCGGGACAGACACCTCTACGAGCAGTACTTC.

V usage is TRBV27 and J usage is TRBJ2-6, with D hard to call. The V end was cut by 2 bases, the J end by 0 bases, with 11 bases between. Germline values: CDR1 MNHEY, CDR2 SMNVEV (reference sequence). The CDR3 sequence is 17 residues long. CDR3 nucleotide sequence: TGTGCCAGCAGTTTAGTCAGGTTGCGCTCTGGGGCCAACGTCCTGACTTTC. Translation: CASSLVRLRSGANVLTF. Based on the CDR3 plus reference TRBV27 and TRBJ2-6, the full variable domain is EAQVTQNPRYLITVTGKKLTVTCSQNMNHEYMSWYRQDPGLGLRQIYYSMNVEVTDKGDVPEGYKVSRKEKRNFPLILESPSPNQTSLYFCASSLVRLRSGANVLTFGAGSRLTVL.

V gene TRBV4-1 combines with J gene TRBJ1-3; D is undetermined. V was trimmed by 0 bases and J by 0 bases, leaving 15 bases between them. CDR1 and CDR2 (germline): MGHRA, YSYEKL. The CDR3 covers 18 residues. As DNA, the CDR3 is TGCGCCAGCAGCCAAGATCCCACGGCAGGTAACTCTGGAAACACCATATATTTT. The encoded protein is CASSQDPTAGNSGNTIYF.

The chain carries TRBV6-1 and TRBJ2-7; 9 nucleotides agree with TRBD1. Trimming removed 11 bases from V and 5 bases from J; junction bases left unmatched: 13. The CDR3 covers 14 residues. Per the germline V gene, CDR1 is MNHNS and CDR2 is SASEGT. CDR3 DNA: TGTGCCGGCGGGGGTGGGACAGGGTTAGACGAGCAGTACTTC. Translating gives CAGGGGTGLDEQYF.

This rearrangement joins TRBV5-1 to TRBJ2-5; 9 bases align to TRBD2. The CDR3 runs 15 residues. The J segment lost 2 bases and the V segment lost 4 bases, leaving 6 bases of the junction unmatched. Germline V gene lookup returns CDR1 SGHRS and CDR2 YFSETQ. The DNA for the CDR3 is TGCGCCAGCAGCCTGGGACTAGCAGCACAAGAGACCCAGTACTTC. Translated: CASSLGLAAQETQYF.

The CDR3 DNA reads TGTGCCAGCAGCATAGCTAGCGGGGGCAACTACGAGCAGTACTTC. It is translated as CASSIASGGNYEQYF. This chain joins TRBV5-6 and TRBJ2-7; 10 bases line up with TRBD2. The length of the CDR3 is 15 residues. V was pared by 4 bases and J by 3 bases, with 7 bases of the junction left unmatched. CDR1 and CDR2 from the germline V gene are SGHDT and YYEEEE. Full variable domain (remainder filled in from reference TRBV5-6 and TRBJ2-7): DAGVTQSPTHLIKTRGQQVTLRCSPKSGHDTVSWYQQALGQGPQFIFQYYEEEERQRGNFPDRFSGHQFPNYSSELNVNALLLGDSALYLCASSIASGGNYEQYFGPGTRLTVT.

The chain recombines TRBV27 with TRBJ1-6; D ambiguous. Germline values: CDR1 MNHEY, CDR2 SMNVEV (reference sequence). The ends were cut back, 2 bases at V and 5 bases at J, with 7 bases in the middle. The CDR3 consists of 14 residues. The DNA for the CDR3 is TGTGCCAGCAGTTTAGCACAAAATAATTCACCCCTCCACTTT. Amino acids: CASSLAQNNSPLHF.

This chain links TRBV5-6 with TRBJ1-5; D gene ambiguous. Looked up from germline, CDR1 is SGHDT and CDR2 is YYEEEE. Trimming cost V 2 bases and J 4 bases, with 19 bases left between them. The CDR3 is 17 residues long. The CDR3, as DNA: TGTGCCAGCAGCTTAACGGGCGGGTTTCTCCTGAATCAGCCCCAGCATTTT. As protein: CASSLTGGFLLNQPQHF.

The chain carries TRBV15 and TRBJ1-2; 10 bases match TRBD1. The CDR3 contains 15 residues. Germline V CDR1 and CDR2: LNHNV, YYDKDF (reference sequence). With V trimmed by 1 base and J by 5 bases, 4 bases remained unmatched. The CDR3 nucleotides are TGTGCCACCAGCAGAGGACAGGGGGCAAGGTATGGCTACACCTTC. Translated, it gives CATSRGQGARYGYTF.

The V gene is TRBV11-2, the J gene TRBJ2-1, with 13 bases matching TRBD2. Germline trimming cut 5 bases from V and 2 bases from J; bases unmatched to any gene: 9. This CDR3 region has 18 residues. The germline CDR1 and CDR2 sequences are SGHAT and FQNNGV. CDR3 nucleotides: TGTGCCAGCAGCATAGTAAACGGACTAGCGGGGGCCTACAATGAGCAGTTCTTC. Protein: CASSIVNGLAGAYNEQFF.

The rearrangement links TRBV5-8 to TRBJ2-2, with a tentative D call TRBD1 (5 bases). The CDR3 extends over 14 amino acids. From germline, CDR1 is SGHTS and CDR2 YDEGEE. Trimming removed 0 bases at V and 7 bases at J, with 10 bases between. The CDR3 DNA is TGTGCCAGCAGCTTGGTTGGACACATCGGGGAGCTGTTTTTT. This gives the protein CASSLVGHIGELFF.

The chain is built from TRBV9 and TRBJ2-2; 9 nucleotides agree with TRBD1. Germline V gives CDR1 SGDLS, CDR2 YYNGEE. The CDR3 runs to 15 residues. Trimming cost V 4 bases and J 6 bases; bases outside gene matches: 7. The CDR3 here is CASSTGTGKAGELFF. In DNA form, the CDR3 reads TGTGCCAGCAGCACCGGGACAGGGAAGGCCGGGGAGCTGTTTTTT.

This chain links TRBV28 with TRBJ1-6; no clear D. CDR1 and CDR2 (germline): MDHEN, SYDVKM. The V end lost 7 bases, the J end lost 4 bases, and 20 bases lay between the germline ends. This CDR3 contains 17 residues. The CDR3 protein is CASTQPGGVGYNSPLHF. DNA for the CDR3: TGTGCCAGCACCCAGCCGGGCGGGGTCGGATATAATTCACCCCTCCACTTT.

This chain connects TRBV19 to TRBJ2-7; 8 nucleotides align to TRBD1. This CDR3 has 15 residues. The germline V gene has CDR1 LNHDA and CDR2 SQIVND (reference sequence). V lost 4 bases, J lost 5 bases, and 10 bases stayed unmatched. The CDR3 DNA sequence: TGTGCCAGTAGTAGGGGGACAGGTCTTGGCGACGAGCAGTACTTC. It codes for CASSRGTGLGDEQYF.

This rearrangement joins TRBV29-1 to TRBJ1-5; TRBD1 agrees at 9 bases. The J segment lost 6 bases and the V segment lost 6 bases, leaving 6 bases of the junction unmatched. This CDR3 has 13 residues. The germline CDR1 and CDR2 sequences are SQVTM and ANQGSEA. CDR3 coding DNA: TGCAGCGTGCCGGGACAGGGCAGTCAGCCCCAGCATTTT. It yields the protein CSVPGQGSQPQHF. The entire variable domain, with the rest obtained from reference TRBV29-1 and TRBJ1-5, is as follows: SAVISQKPSRDICQRGTSLTIQCQVDSQVTMMFWYRQQPGQSLTLIATANQGSEATYESGFVIDKFPISRPNLTFSTLTVSNMSPEDSSIYLCSVPGQGSQPQHFGDGTRLSIL.

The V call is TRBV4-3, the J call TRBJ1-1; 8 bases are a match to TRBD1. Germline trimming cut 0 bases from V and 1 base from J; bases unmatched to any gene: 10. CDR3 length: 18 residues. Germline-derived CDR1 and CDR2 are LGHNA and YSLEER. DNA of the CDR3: TGCGCCAGCAGCCAAGATCCTCCAGGGGGCACGAGGAACACTGAAGCTTTCTTT. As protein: CASSQDPPGGTRNTEAFF.

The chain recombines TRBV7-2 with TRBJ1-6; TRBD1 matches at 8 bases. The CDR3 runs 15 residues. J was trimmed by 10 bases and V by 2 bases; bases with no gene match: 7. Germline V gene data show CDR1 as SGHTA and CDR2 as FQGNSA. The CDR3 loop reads CASSLSRQGASPLHF. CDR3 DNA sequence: TGTGCCAGCAGCTTAAGTCGTCAGGGGGCCTCACCCCTCCACTTT.

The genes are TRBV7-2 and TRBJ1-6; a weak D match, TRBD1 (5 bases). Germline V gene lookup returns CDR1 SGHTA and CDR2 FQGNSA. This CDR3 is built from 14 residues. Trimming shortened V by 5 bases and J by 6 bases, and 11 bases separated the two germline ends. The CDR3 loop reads CASSRAQGNSPLHF. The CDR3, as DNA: TGTGCCAGCAGCCGTGCTCAGGGTAATTCACCCCTCCACTTT.

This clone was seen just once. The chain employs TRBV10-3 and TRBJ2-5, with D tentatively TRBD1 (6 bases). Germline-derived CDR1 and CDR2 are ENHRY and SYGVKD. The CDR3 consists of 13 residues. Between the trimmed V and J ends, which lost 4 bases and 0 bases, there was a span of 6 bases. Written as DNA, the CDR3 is TGTGCCATCAGTGGGGACAACCAAGAGACCCAGTACTTC. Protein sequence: CAISGDNQETQYF.

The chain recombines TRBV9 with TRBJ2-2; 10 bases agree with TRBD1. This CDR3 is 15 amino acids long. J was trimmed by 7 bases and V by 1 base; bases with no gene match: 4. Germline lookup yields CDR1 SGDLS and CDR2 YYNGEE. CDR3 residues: CASSVLRDRGGELFF. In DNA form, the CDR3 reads TGTGCCAGCAGCGTACTCCGGGACAGGGGCGGGGAGCTGTTTTTT.

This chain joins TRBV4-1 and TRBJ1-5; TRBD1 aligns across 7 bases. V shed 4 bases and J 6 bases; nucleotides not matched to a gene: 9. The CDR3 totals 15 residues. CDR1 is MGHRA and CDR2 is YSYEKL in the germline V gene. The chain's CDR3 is CASSPTQGVAQPQHF. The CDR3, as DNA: TGCGCCAGCAGCCCAACCCAGGGGGTGGCTCAGCCCCAGCATTTT.

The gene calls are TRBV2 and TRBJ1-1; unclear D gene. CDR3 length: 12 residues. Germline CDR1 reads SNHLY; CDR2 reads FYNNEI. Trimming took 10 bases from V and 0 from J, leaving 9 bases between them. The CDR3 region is CATKEMNTEAFF. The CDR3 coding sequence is TGTGCCACAAAGGAGATGAACACTGAAGCTTTCTTT.

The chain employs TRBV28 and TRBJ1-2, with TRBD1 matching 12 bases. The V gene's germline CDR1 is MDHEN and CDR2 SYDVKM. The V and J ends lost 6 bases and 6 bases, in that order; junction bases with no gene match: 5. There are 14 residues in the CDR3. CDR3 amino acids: CASRGTGGPHGYTF. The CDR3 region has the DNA TGTGCCAGCAGGGGGACAGGGGGCCCCCATGGCTACACCTTC.

CDR3 nucleotide sequence: TGTGCCAGCAGCTTAGTGGGGACAGAAGCTCAAGAGACCCAGTACTTC. Protein: CASSLVGTEAQETQYF. V gene TRBV7-3 combines with J gene TRBJ2-5; 7 bases are shared with TRBD1. The CDR3 extends over 16 amino acids. Germline loops: CDR1 SGHTA, CDR2 FQGTGA. The junction had 8 bases not matched to a gene; V was cut back by 2 bases and J by 2 bases.